This T cell receptor beta chain is from a study of memory CD4+ T cells and cytomegalovirus serostatus. Across the study: Donors were healthy Belgian adults, 10 or so CMV seropositive and 20 to 30 seronegative.

The table lists this clone with a few counts. As yet, its antigen is unknown. Notes on the study in general: The CMV-associated TCR signature appears largely within the CD4+ memory repertoire.

Germline V gene data show CDR1 as SGDLS and CDR2 as YYNGEE. V trimming: 0 bases; J trimming: 4 bases; junction bases outside the gene matches: 11. CDR3 length equals 18 residues. Single viable CD3+CD4+CD8-CD45RO+ cells were sorted as the memory CD4+ T cells. Serostatus was set by detecting CMV pp150, pp28, p38, p52 IgG. Only in-frame clones appear in the TCRdb table, and some are missing; sequencing was by immunoSEQ multiplex PCR. The repertoire holds 40,000 to 45,000 clones, with over 65% as singletons. The chain carries TRBV9 and TRBJ2-3; 10 nucleotides match TRBD2. Sequencing input: memory CD4+ T cells from blood. The source is an adult in good health and CMV-seronegative. The CDR3 loop is CASSVGDSGGLPSDTQYF. For the CDR3, the DNA is TGTGCCAGCAGCGTAGGTGATAGCGGGGGGCTCCCATCAGATACGCAGTATTTT.